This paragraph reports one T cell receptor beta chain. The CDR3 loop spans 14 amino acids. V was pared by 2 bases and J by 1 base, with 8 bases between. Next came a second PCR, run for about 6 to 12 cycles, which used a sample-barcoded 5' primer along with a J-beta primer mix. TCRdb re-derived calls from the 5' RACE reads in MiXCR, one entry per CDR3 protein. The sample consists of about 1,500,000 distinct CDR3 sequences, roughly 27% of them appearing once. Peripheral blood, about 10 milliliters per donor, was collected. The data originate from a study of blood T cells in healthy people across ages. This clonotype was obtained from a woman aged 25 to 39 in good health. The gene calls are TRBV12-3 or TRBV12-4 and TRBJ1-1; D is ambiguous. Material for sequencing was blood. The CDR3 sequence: CASSLLRTNTEAFF. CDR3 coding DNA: TGTGCCAGCAGTTTACTCCGGACGAACACTGAAGCTTTCTTT.